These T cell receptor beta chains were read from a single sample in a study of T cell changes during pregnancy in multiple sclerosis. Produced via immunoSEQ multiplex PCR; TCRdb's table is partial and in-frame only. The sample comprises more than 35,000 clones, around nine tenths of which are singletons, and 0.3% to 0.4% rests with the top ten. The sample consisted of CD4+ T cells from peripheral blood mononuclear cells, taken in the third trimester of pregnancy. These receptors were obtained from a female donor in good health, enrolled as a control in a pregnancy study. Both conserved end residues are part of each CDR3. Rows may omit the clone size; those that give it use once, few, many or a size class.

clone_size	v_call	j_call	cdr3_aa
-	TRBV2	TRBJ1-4	CASSRRGTNEKLFF
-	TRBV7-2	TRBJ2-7	CASSLATGYEQYF
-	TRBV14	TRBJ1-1	CASSQDTGVRNTEAFF
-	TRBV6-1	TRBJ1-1	CAIKGLGTENTEAFF
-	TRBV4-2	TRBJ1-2	CASSQEDIAYGYTF
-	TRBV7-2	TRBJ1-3	CASSPQGTAGNTIYF
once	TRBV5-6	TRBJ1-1	CASSSGQLRLNTEAFF
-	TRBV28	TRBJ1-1	CAGSSGAGSEAFF
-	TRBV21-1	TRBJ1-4	CASSGTVGGEKLFF
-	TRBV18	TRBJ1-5	CASSGNLQTSSQPQHF
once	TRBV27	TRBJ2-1	CASRERGQVFFEQFF
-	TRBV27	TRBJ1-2	CASSAHRGYGYTF
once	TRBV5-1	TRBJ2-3	CASRRGGGLGDTQYF
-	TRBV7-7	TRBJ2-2	CASSLVAGVNAGELFF
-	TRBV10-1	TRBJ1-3	CASSKGTEPSGNTIYF
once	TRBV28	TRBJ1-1	CASSVQGANTEAFF
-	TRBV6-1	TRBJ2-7	CASSDKVLWGLAVYEQYF
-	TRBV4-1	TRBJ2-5	CASSQTQARQTQYF
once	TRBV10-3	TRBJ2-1	CAASGGGYNEQFF
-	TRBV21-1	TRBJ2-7	CASSKLDRNSSYEQYF
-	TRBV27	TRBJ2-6	CASQRAGTSGANVLTF
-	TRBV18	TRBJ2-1	CASSPGLAGGANEQFF
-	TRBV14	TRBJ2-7	CASSHRGGLAGGYEQYF
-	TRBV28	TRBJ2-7	CASGGPNYEQYF
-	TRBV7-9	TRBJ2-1	CASSLGAGTASNEQFF
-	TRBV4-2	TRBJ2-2	CASSPYTGELFF
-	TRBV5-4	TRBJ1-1	CASSLRNSLNTEAFF
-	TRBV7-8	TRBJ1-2	CASSLGRGGSYGYTF
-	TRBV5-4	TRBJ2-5	CASSSSRDRAQETQYF
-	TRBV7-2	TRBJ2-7	CASSLALGTADHQYF
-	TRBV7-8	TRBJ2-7	CASSRGSYEQYF
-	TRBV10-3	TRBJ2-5	CATSLAGGGQETQYF
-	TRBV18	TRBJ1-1	CASSGGQGTEAFF
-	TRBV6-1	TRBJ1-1	CASSETGTGEAFF
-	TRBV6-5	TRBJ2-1	CASSYGGRGREQFF
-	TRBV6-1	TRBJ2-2	CASSAGPNTGELFF
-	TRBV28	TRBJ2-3	CASSLPSGSTDTQYF
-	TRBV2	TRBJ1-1	CASSSRTLVEAFF
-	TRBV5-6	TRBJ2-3	CVSSLVRGGGDTQYF
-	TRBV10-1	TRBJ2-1	CATGQGVYEQFF
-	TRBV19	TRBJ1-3	CATRRDTIYF
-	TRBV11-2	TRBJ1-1	CASSLTVNTEAFF